The T cell receptor (beta chain) under discussion was sequenced for a study of cytomegalovirus exposure and HLA in healthy donors. Vbeta (60) and Jbeta (13) primers were used in the PCR. Method: immunoSEQ multiplex PCR; TCRdb's copy keeps in-frame clones and lacks some. The sample records fewer than 85,000 clones, about 79% being singletons. Trimming pared 3 bases from V and 1 base from J, leaving 9 bases between. The CDR3 is 14 amino acids. Germline V gives CDR1 PRHDT, CDR2 FYEKMQ (reference sequence). This receptor was identified in a man aged 70 or older in good health and CMV-seropositive. The chain joins TRBV13 to TRBJ1-1; D remains ambiguous. Sequencing used PBMCs. This CDR3 reads CASSLWRENTEAFF. In nucleotides, the CDR3 is TGTGCCAGCAGCTTGTGGCGGGAGAACACTGAAGCTTTCTTT.